This T cell receptor beta chain was recorded in a study of blood T cell repertoires in COVID-19. This clone showed up just a few times. The sample holds other DNA sequences that translate to the same CDR3. As handled by the study authors: Amplification with reference gene primers provided the estimates of nucleated cell counts. The table came from immunoSEQ multiplex PCR; TCRdb's copy has only in-frame clones and leaves some out. That table gives V, J and clone size, and the DNA gave D and trimming. The repertoire consists of more than 60,000 clones, with around nine tenths occurring once and the leading ten covering roughly 5.3%. The CDR3 has 15 amino acids. Trimming left V 0 bases short and J 1 base short, with 9 bases between. Germline V gene lookup returns CDR1 MNHEY and CDR2 SVGAGI.

V is TRBV6-5 and J is TRBJ1-1; TRBD1 is a possible D gene (5 bases). This clonotype originated in a woman aged 80 or over with active or convalescent COVID-19. Sequenced material: peripheral blood. The CDR3 bases are TGTGCCAGCAGTTACTCAGCCAGGGCGAACACTGAAGCTTTCTTT. Residues: CASSYSARANTEAFF.